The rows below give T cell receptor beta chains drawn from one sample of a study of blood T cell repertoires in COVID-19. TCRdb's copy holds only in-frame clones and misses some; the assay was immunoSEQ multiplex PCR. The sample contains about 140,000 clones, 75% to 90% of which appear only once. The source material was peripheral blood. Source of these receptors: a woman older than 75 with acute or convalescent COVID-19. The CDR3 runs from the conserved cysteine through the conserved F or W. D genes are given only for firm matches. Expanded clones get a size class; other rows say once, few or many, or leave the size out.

CASSARGGGTEAFF,NA,once,TRBJ1-1,TRBV7-3
CASSQRTGAFYNEQFF,TRBD1,NA,TRBJ2-1,TRBV7-3
CASSSSTSVPSYEQYF,TRBD2,NA,TRBJ2-7,TRBV5-1
CSASRRGQETQYF,TRBD2,NA,TRBJ2-5,TRBV29-1
CASSLTAANTEAFF,NA,NA,TRBJ1-1,TRBV7-3
CASSPTGSNYGYTF,TRBD1,NA,TRBJ1-2,TRBV18
CASSLGLISSGNTIYF,NA,NA,TRBJ1-3,TRBV7-6
CASSARTGVGYGYTF,NA,NA,TRBJ1-2,TRBV6-5
CASRLGYGLLAGGPDTQYF,TRBD2,NA,TRBJ2-3,TRBV7-2
CASSLDRGSYEQYF,TRBD1,once,TRBJ2-7,TRBV7-2
CASSRIGTGGIGGYTF,TRBD1,once,TRBJ1-2,TRBV3-1/TRBV3-2
CASSSLKSTEAFF,NA,NA,TRBJ1-1,TRBV11-2
CASSHDSDQPQHF,NA,NA,TRBJ1-5,TRBV18
CASSPNGGLGEKLFF,NA,NA,TRBJ1-4,TRBV18
CASSTPTGVYGYTF,TRBD1,once,TRBJ1-2,TRBV19
CASRRLADATDTQYF,TRBD2,once,TRBJ2-3,TRBV5-1
CAISAGQDYGYTF,TRBD1,NA,TRBJ1-2,TRBV10-3
CASSDRKESLLQFF,NA,NA,TRBJ1-2,TRBV6-6
CASSSGGNNQPQHF,TRBD1,NA,TRBJ1-5,TRBV18
CASSPQGNYGYTF,TRBD1,NA,TRBJ1-2,TRBV12-3/TRBV12-4
CSVANVANYEQYF,NA,NA,TRBJ2-7,TRBV29-1
CASSTTGVVNEKLFF,NA,NA,TRBJ1-4,TRBV6-2/TRBV6-3
CASIAAVGNTIYF,NA,NA,TRBJ1-3,TRBV6-5
CSARQTGLYTEAFF,TRBD1,NA,TRBJ1-1,TRBV29-1
CASSLGTGGTDTQYF,TRBD1,NA,TRBJ2-3,TRBV5-1
CASSLRQGQRETQYF,TRBD1,NA,TRBJ2-5,TRBV5-6
CASNGQGNTEAFF,TRBD1,few,TRBJ1-1,TRBV6-5
CATSRDLFRGTGGSNQPQHF,TRBD1,NA,TRBJ1-5,TRBV15
CSVALWAYYNEQFF,NA,NA,TRBJ2-1,TRBV29-1
CAISESDRGNQPQHF,TRBD1,NA,TRBJ1-5,TRBV10-3
CASSPGGLAGVSADEQFF,TRBD2,NA,TRBJ2-1,TRBV2
CASSLSPPGQGSDTQYF,TRBD1,NA,TRBJ2-3,TRBV5-1
CASSYSSGGANEKLFF,NA,NA,TRBJ1-4,TRBV6-5
CASSGWGGEKLFF,NA,NA,TRBJ1-4,TRBV10-2
CASSRHRESTDTQYF,NA,NA,TRBJ2-3,TRBV27
CASSLIASSGGGPNEQFF,TRBD2,NA,TRBJ2-1,TRBV7-3
CASSSRTGRVGGYTF,TRBD1,few,TRBJ1-2,TRBV7-2
CASSPIQGDYGYTF,NA,NA,TRBJ1-2,TRBV4-2
CASSVDRGHTEAFF,TRBD1,NA,TRBJ1-1,TRBV7-2
CASSQGAGRENIQYF,TRBD2,NA,TRBJ2-4,TRBV4-2
CASSNIQGASAYGYTF,TRBD1,NA,TRBJ1-2,TRBV16
CASSVDVYGYTF,NA,NA,TRBJ1-2,TRBV5-1
CASSRTSGGSEQYF,TRBD2,NA,TRBJ2-7,TRBV5-6
CASSSRDRGVYSNQPQHF,NA,NA,TRBJ1-5,TRBV21-1
CASSLGGAGTF,TRBD1,NA,TRBJ1-2,TRBV7-9
CASSQVVITGPSGEAGANVLTF,TRBD2,NA,TRBJ2-6,TRBV4-3
CARSLVGQDIYGYTF,TRBD1,NA,TRBJ1-2,TRBV5-3
CASSGTASSYNSPLHF,NA,NA,TRBJ1-6,TRBV2
CAQSWTGGSYEQYF,TRBD1,NA,TRBJ2-7,TRBV30
CASSQARTGNTEAFF,NA,NA,TRBJ1-1,TRBV14
CASSSFYNEQFF,NA,NA,TRBJ2-1,TRBV28
CASSHRESSYGYTF,NA,NA,TRBJ1-2,TRBV7-9
CASSPGQGASQPQHF,TRBD1,NA,TRBJ1-5,TRBV2
CASSLVGSGAPLAGELFF,TRBD2,once,TRBJ2-2,TRBV5-1
CASSFLPGQGAYGYTF,TRBD1,NA,TRBJ1-2,TRBV19
CASSNRVGTEAFF,NA,NA,TRBJ1-1,TRBV5-1
CASSDWDRGNNVLTF,TRBD1,NA,TRBJ2-6,TRBV2
CASSSGTGRLVSPLHF,NA,NA,TRBJ1-6,TRBV10-1